A single T cell receptor (beta chain) is shown here with its context. The antigen is undetermined. This entry comes from a study of CD8 T cells in ankylosing spondylitis. Overall study findings and caveats: Some of these motif variants have turned up before, in reports on reactive arthritis synovial fluid and blood. In ankylosing spondylitis blood, a motif of roughly 8 highly homologous TCR beta variants appeared characteristic. Peripheral blood samples showed relatively rare disease-linked clones, and these clones were CD8+.

Making the TCR beta libraries involved quantitative 5'-RACE with molecular barcodes. TCRdb reanalysed the 5' RACE reads using MiXCR and keeps one entry per CDR3 protein. The sample includes approximately 250,000 distinct CDR3 sequences, roughly 32% of them seen just once. This CDR3 has 14 residues. The germline V and J ends were trimmed by 0 bases and 1 base, with 7 bases remaining between them. Per germline, CDR1 SGHKS and CDR2 YYEKEE (reference sequence). The V call is TRBV5-5, the J call TRBJ1-1, with D possibly TRBD1 on 5 matching bases. The receptor was derived from a male donor with ankylosing spondylitis or in good health (not recorded which). Sequences were obtained from blood, either unsorted or a sorted T cell fraction (not recorded which). Here the CDR3 reads CASSLARANTEAFF. CDR3 DNA: TGTGCCAGCAGCTTGGCCAGGGCGAACACTGAAGCTTTCTTT.